This is a list of T cell receptor beta chains from one sample in a study of cytomegalovirus exposure and HLA in healthy donors. Measured with immunoSEQ multiplex PCR; TCRdb has only the in-frame clones, and not every one. This table holds fewer than 200,000 clones, approximately 80% found once. Material for sequencing was PBMCs. The receptor set was obtained from a man younger than 35 in good health and CMV-seropositive. Each CDR3 is given with its conserved first and last residue. Fields, in order: J gene, V gene, D gene, clone size, CDR3 DNA, CDR3 protein. A D gene is named only where the DNA matches it firmly. Size tells how often a clone was seen (once, few, many) or the class of an expanded clone, and some rows leave it out.

TRBJ2-1	TRBV7-7	TRBD2	.	TGTGCCAGCAGCTTAGGATTAGCGGGGTTAGTTAATGAGCAGTTCTTC	CASSLGLAGLVNEQFF
TRBJ2-3	TRBV6-1	.	.	TGTGCCAGCACCCGCGCAGGGCAAGATACGCAGTATTTT	CASTRAGQDTQYF
TRBJ2-2	TRBV6-5	.	.	TGTGCCAGCAGTTATAGCACAATGAACACCGGGGAGCTGTTTTTT	CASSYSTMNTGELFF
TRBJ2-5	TRBV5-1	.	.	TGCGCCAGCAGCTTGGATCAGGGCCCTCAAGAGACCCAGTACTTC	CASSLDQGPQETQYF
TRBJ2-5	TRBV18	TRBD2	.	TGTGCCAGCTCACCCGGGCAGCCGGGGGGAGAGACCCAGTACTTC	CASSPGQPGGETQYF
TRBJ2-5	TRBV30	TRBD2	.	TGTGCCTGGAGTGGGACAGTTCCGGGACTAGGGGGACAAGAGACCCAGTACTTC	CAWSGTVPGLGGQETQYF
TRBJ2-7	TRBV4-1	.	.	TGCGCCAGCAGCCAAGATCGTATCGGGTACGAGCAGTACTTC	CASSQDRIGYEQYF
TRBJ2-3	TRBV4-1	.	.	TGCGCCAGCAGCCAAGAGGAGCGGCCCACAGATACGCAGTATTTT	CASSQEERPTDTQYF
TRBJ2-7	TRBV5-4	TRBD2	once	TGTGCCAGCAGTTATCTAGCGGGGAGCAGCTCCTACGAGCAGTACTTC	CASSYLAGSSSYEQYF
TRBJ1-6	TRBV15	TRBD1	.	TGTGCCACCAGCAACCCAGGACAGGGGGTGACTTCACCCCTCCACTTT	CATSNPGQGVTSPLHF
TRBJ2-5	TRBV9	.	.	TGTGCCAGCAGCGTAAATAGAGTCGGGGAGACCCAGTACTTC	CASSVNRVGETQYF
TRBJ2-1	TRBV14	TRBD2	.	TGTGCCAGCAGCCCCCTGTGGCGTAGCGGGGCTTACAATGAGCAGTTCTTC	CASSPLWRSGAYNEQFF
TRBJ1-1	TRBV12-5	.	.	TGTGCTAGTGGTAGGGGGACGGACACTGAAGCTTTCTTT	CASGRGTDTEAFF
TRBJ1-5	TRBV6-1	.	.	TGTGCCAGCAATCCAGGGAATGGGGATCAGCCCCAGCATTTT	CASNPGNGDQPQHF
TRBJ2-4	TRBV2	.	.	TGTGCCAGCTTTCCAACGGGGGGCGCCTCGGACATTCAGTACTTC	CASFPTGGASDIQYF
TRBJ2-7	TRBV14	.	.	TGTGCCAGCAGCCAAGATATCTCGGGGGTGTACGAGCAGTACTTC	CASSQDISGVYEQYF
TRBJ1-6	TRBV14	.	.	TGTGCCAGCAGCCCCTCGGGGTGGAATTCACCCCTCCACTTT	CASSPSGWNSPLHF
TRBJ2-7	TRBV6-1	TRBD2	.	TGTGCCAGCAGGCGGGGGAGAGAGTCCTACGAGCAGTACTTC	CASRRGRESYEQYF
TRBJ2-5	TRBV4-1	TRBD1	few	TGCGCCAGCAGCCATCGACCGGGACAGGGGCAAGAGACCCAGTACTTC	CASSHRPGQGQETQYF
TRBJ2-7	TRBV5-6	.	.	TGTGCCAGCAGCTTGGTACCAGGGCGGTTCGAGCAGTACTTC	CASSLVPGRFEQYF
TRBJ1-5	TRBV9	TRBD1	.	TGTGCCAGCAGCGTAGGGACAGGGGAGCAGCCCCAGCATTTT	CASSVGTGEQPQHF
TRBJ1-1	TRBV30	.	.	TGTGCCTGGAGTGTTGGGGGGGGAACTGAAGCTTTCTTT	CAWSVGGGTEAFF
TRBJ1-6	TRBV9	.	once	TGTGCCAGCAGCGTAGGGGCAGGGAATTCACCCCTCCACTTT	CASSVGAGNSPLHF
TRBJ1-2	TRBV9	.	.	TGTGCCAGCAGCCTCCAGGACATGAACGGCTACACCTTC	CASSLQDMNGYTF
TRBJ2-3	TRBV7-2	TRBD1	.	TGTGCCAGCACCGACAGGGGGCGCGGAGATACGCAGTATTTT	CASTDRGRGDTQYF
TRBJ1-5	TRBV21-1	.	.	TGTGCCAGCAGCAACTTCGACAGGGGAAGCAATCAGCCCCAGCATTTT	CASSNFDRGSNQPQHF
TRBJ1-3	TRBV9	.	.	TGTGCCAGCGGTCTCGGGGGGGCTGGAAACACCATATATTTT	CASGLGGAGNTIYF
TRBJ2-1	TRBV5-1	.	.	TGCGCCAGCAGCTTGGCCAGTTTAGCGTCCAATGAGCAGTTCTTC	CASSLASLASNEQFF
TRBJ2-7	TRBV12-5	.	.	TGTGCTAGTGGTTTGAGTAGGAGCTCCTACGAGCAGTACTTC	CASGLSRSSYEQYF
TRBJ1-5	TRBV29-1	.	once	TGCAGCGTTGTACAGGGTAGCAATCAGCCCCAGCATTTT	CSVVQGSNQPQHF
TRBJ1-3	TRBV12-5	.	.	TGTGCTAGTGGTTTCTTTGGGACTTCGAACTCTGGAAACACCATATATTTT	CASGFFGTSNSGNTIYF
TRBJ2-7	TRBV11-2	TRBD2	.	TGTGCCAGCAGCTTAGGGACTAGCGGGAGTTGGTACGAGCAGTACTTC	CASSLGTSGSWYEQYF
TRBJ2-5	TRBV13	TRBD1	.	TGTGCCAGCAGCTTAAGGCAGGGGGTAGAGACCCAGTACTTC	CASSLRQGVETQYF
TRBJ1-2	TRBV4-1	.	.	TGCGCCAGCAGCCAAGAAGGGCAGGGTTTGGGGAGCTACACCTTC	CASSQEGQGLGSYTF
TRBJ2-1	TRBV5-5	TRBD1	once	TGTGCCAGCAGCTACAACAGGGACAGAGAGCAGTTCTTC	CASSYNRDREQFF
TRBJ2-1	TRBV27	TRBD2	.	TGTGCCAGCAGTCCACTCACTAGCGGGAGGTGGGGTGAGCAGTTCTTC	CASSPLTSGRWGEQFF
TRBJ1-1	TRBV14	.	few	TGTGCCAGCACTAGACTGAACACTGAAGCTTTCTTT	CASTRLNTEAFF
TRBJ2-5	TRBV6-5	TRBD2	.	TGTGCCAGCAGTTACCGGACTAGCGGGATAACCCAGTACTTC	CASSYRTSGITQYF
TRBJ2-5	TRBV5-6	TRBD2	.	TGTGCCAGCAGCTCAACCCGACTAGCGGGGTTAGAGACCCAGTACTTC	CASSSTRLAGLETQYF
TRBJ1-1	TRBV5-8	.	.	TGTGCCAGCAGCTTTGAACGAGACACTGAAGCTTTCTTT	CASSFERDTEAFF
TRBJ1-1	TRBV28	.	few	TGTGCCAGCAGTTTTGGGGGCATGAACACTGAAGCTTTCTTT	CASSFGGMNTEAFF
TRBJ1-5	TRBV2	TRBD1	.	TGTGCCAGCAGTGAGGGGACAGGGAGGGAGCCCCAGCATTTT	CASSEGTGREPQHF
TRBJ2-4	TRBV4-1	.	.	TGCGCCAGCAGCCAAGTCGGCTTCAAAAACAGTCAGTACTTC	CASSQVGFKNSQYF
TRBJ1-5	TRBV27	.	.	TGTGCCAGCAGGGGAGAGGACTATAGCAATCAGCCCCAGCATTTT	CASRGEDYSNQPQHF
TRBJ1-1	TRBV5-1	.	.	TGCGCCAGCAGCCTAGGACTCATACAAGGGGGGGATCGAGCTTTCTTT	CASSLGLIQGGDRAFF
TRBJ1-3	TRBV7-8	.	.	TGTGCCAGCAGCTTACCGACCCGGTGGGGAGAAGGTAACACCATATATTTT	CASSLPTRWGEGNTIYF
TRBJ1-1	TRBV19	.	.	TGTGCCAGTAGTCCGACAGCCATGAACACTGAAGCTTTCTTT	CASSPTAMNTEAFF
TRBJ2-5	TRBV5-1	TRBD2	.	TGCGCCAGCAGCAGGGGACTAGCGGGGAACCAACAAGAGACCCAGTACTTC	CASSRGLAGNQQETQYF
TRBJ1-1	TRBV19	TRBD1	.	TGTGCCAGTAGTATCAGGGGGCGGAACACTGAAGCTTTCTTT	CASSIRGRNTEAFF
TRBJ2-2	TRBV18	TRBD1	.	TGTGCCAGCTCACCGTGGACAGGTACTGCCGGGGAGCTGTTTTTT	CASSPWTGTAGELFF
TRBJ2-5	TRBV27	.	.	TGTGCCTACACAGGGAGAGTCCCCCAAGAGACCCAGTACTTC	CAYTGRVPQETQYF
TRBJ1-3	TRBV18	.	few	TGTGCCAGCTCCGAAACCACAGCGGACTCTGGAAACACCATATATTTT	CASSETTADSGNTIYF
TRBJ1-2	TRBV6-1	TRBD1	.	TGTGCCAGCACCCGAGGACAGGGGAACTCTGGCTACACCTTC	CASTRGQGNSGYTF
TRBJ1-1	TRBV4-2	.	few	TGTGCCAGCAGCCAAGGTCACAGGGCTGAGACTGAAGCTTTCTTT	CASSQGHRAETEAFF
TRBJ2-2	TRBV25-1	TRBD2	.	TGTGCCAGCTCGGGACTAGCGGGAGGGCCCTTTTACACCGGGGAGCTGTTTTTT	CASSGLAGGPFYTGELFF
TRBJ1-1	TRBV18	.	.	TGTGCCAGCTCACCATTGGGGGGCACTGAAGCTTTCTTT	CASSPLGGTEAFF
TRBJ2-3	TRBV29-1	TRBD2	.	TGCAGCGTTGAAGGACTAGCGGGGGGGCCGGGCGATACGCAGTATTTT	CSVEGLAGGPGDTQYF